This TCR beta chain emerged from a study of response to subunit inactivated influenza vaccine. This clonotype was counted only a few times. TCRdb reanalysed the RT-PCR reads using MiXCR and keeps one entry per CDR3 protein. This sample carries hundreds of thousands of distinct CDR3 sequences, about an eighth of them seen once, and the ten largest clones take roughly 10%. V was clipped by 2 bases and J by 2 bases, with 16 bases between them. CDR1 is LGHNT, CDR2 FRNRAP, per germline. The CDR3 runs 17 residues. The chain recombines TRBV12-5 with TRBJ2-1; D gene unclear. Sequenced here: PBMCs from blood, sampled on the day of vaccination. This sequence was found in a man aged 50-59 years who received an inactivated influenza vaccine. The CDR3 loop is CASGLILESFTYNEQFF. The CDR3 DNA reads TGTGCTAGTGGTTTGATACTCGAGTCATTCACCTACAATGAGCAGTTCTTC.